This entry lists 27 T cell receptor beta chains sequenced from one sample in a study of T-cell memory formation after mild COVID-19 (dated by TCRdb to 2020 to 2023). To prepare the library, 5' RACE was applied. Sequencing instrument: Illumina NovaSeq 6000. TCRdb cleaned the public reads at Q25 with fastp, built clones with MiXCR and kept in-frame beta chains. Identical CDR3 proteins give one entry, which carries the most common genes and DNA. The sample data list about 350,000 distinct CDR3 sequences, and roughly 13% of these were observed just once. Over 20% of the sample belongs to the ten largest clones. The sample taken for sequencing was PBMCs or a T cell subset sorted from them (not recorded which). The origin of the receptors is a man younger than 35 who had mild COVID-19 (a few samples of this study predate the infection). The sample titles of this study are shuffled in the database, so cell type and time point are left out; the donor was told from shared clones.

This clonotype has only a few counts. V usage is TRBV4-3 and J usage is TRBJ2-1; no clear D. Trimming removed 0 bases from V and 7 bases from J, with 10 bases in between. Germline values: CDR1 LGHNA, CDR2 YSLEER. The CDR3 is 14 amino acids. CDR3 in amino acids: CASSQESVKNEQFF. The CDR3 nucleotides read TGCGCCAGCAGCCAAGAGTCGGTGAAGAATGAGCAGTTCTTC.

This clonotype occurred a few times. The chain is built from TRBV20-1 and TRBJ1-5, with D unclear. Germline V gives CDR1 DFQATT, CDR2 SNEGSKA (reference sequence). This CDR3 comprises 13 residues. V dropped 3 bases and J dropped 7 bases, with 13 bases sitting between them. The CDR3 is CSARMGWAQPQHF. CDR3 sequence (DNA): TGCAGTGCTAGGATGGGGTGGGCCCAGCCCCAGCATTTT.

The CDR3 DNA is TGTGCCAGCAGCCCCCGGACTAGCGGGCAAGAGACCCAGTACTTC. This codes for CASSPRTSGQETQYF. The chain employs TRBV11-2 and TRBJ2-5, with 11 bases identical to TRBD2. The junction had 4 bases not matched to a gene; V was cut back by 5 bases and J by 2 bases. Germline CDR1 is SGHAT and CDR2 is FQNNGV. The CDR3 spans 15 residues.

This clonotype has more than one count but fewer than ten. The rearrangement joins TRBV4-3 to TRBJ2-2; D is unclear. Germline lookup yields CDR1 LGHNA and CDR2 YSLEER. V lost 1 base to trimming and J lost 7 bases, with 13 bases between them. The CDR3 consists of 15 residues. CDR3 in DNA: TGCGCCAGCAGCCAAGTTCTCCTTGCGGTCGGGGAGCTGTTTTTT. Translation gives CASSQVLLAVGELFF.

This clonotype was seen a handful of times. The chain joins TRBV9 to TRBJ1-2; D is uncertain. The length of the CDR3 is 15 residues. The ends were cut back, 4 bases at V and 1 base at J, with 14 bases in the middle. CDR1 SGDLS and CDR2 YYNGEE come from the germline V gene. CDR3 in DNA: TGTGCCAGCAGCCCCTCGACACGTGTTAACTATGGCTACACCTTC. It yields the protein CASSPSTRVNYGYTF.

The V call is TRBV7-8, the J call TRBJ2-7; D might be TRBD1 (5 bases). Germline V gene data show CDR1 as SGHVS and CDR2 as FQNEAQ. The CDR3 has 15 amino acids. The germline V and J ends were trimmed by 1 base and 1 base, with 11 bases remaining between them. CDR3 region: CASSLVSGLSYEQYV. CDR3 sequence (DNA): TGTGCCAGCAGCTTAGTGTCAGGGTTATCCTACGAGCAGTACGTC.

This sequence joins TRBV19 and TRBJ2-2; TRBD2 is a possible D gene (7 bases). V was trimmed by 10 bases and J by 0 bases, leaving 15 bases between them. Germline loops: CDR1 LNHDA, CDR2 SQIVND (reference sequence). This CDR3 has 15 amino acids. CDR3 sequence (DNA): TGTGCCATTGAAACCGGGGGGCCGAACACCGGGGAGCTGTTTTTT. This gives the protein CAIETGGPNTGELFF.

The rearrangement uses TRBV19 and TRBJ1-5; D remains unclear. V dropped 9 bases and J dropped 0 bases, with 12 bases sitting between them. From germline, CDR1 is LNHDA and CDR2 SQIVND (reference sequence). The CDR3 runs 14 residues. As DNA, the CDR3 is TGTGCCAGCCACGGACCCTATAGCAATCAGCCCCAGCATTTT. Its translation is CASHGPYSNQPQHF.

This chain uses TRBV6-6 with TRBJ1-3; D gene uncertain. Germline assignment: CDR1 MNHNY and CDR2 SVGAGI (reference sequence). V was clipped by 4 bases and J by 6 bases, with 4 bases between them. This CDR3 is 11 amino acids long. The CDR3, as DNA: TGTGCCAGCAGTTTCGTAAACACCATATATTTT. Translating it yields CASSFVNTIYF.

This clonotype was detected a few times. The chain employs TRBV7-9 and TRBJ2-7; D is ambiguous. The CDR3 covers 11 residues. Germline V gene sequence: CDR1 SEHNR, CDR2 FQNEAQ (reference sequence). Trimming cost V 8 bases and J 3 bases, with 8 bases left between them. CDR3 residues: CASGLGYEQYV. DNA for the CDR3: TGTGCCAGCGGCCTGGGCTACGAGCAGTACGTC.

This clonotype was detected a few times. The DNA for the CDR3 is TGTGCCAATAAACTCCGGGACAGGGGTACAGATACGCAGTATTTT. Translated, it gives CANKLRDRGTDTQYF. The chain is built from TRBV12-3 or TRBV12-4 and TRBJ2-3; TRBD1 aligns across 10 bases. There are 15 residues in the CDR3. Trimming took 10 bases from V and 3 from J; bases not matched to a gene: 10.

This clonotype came up many times. The J gene is TRBJ1-1, the V gene TRBV9, with D possibly being TRBD1 (5 bases). The germline CDR1 and CDR2 sequences are SGDLS and YYNGEE. There are 14 residues in the CDR3. V was cut by 2 bases and J by 1 base, with 9 bases left in between. The DNA for the CDR3 is TGTGCCAGCAGCGTGCAGGGTACGAACACTGAAGCTTTCTTT. Translating gives CASSVQGTNTEAFF.

J is TRBJ2-1 and V is TRBV20-1; D possibly corresponds to TRBD2 (6 bases). The germline CDR1 and CDR2 sequences are DFQATT and SNEGSKA (reference sequence). Trimming shortened V by 0 bases and J by 0 bases, and 12 bases separated the two germline ends. The CDR3 contains 16 residues. CDR3: CSARDPEGSSYNEQFF. Written as DNA, the CDR3 is TGCAGTGCTAGAGATCCGGAGGGGAGCTCCTACAATGAGCAGTTCTTC.

This clonotype was seen repeatedly, ten times or more. The chain is built from TRBV7-3 and TRBJ2-3, with 9 bases matching TRBD2. The CDR3 runs 16 residues. The trim removed 4 bases at V and 2 bases at J, leaving 7 bases unmatched. Germline values: CDR1 SGHTA, CDR2 FQGTGA. The CDR3 sequence is CASSSQAGGPTDTQYF. CDR3 nucleotide sequence: TGTGCCAGCAGCTCCCAGGCGGGGGGGCCCACAGATACGCAGTATTTT.

Concerning this clonotype: It may be a read error: a sequence one base away is much more abundant. This sequence joins TRBV4-1 and TRBJ2-7, with TRBD1 matching over 8 bases. The CDR3 loop spans 16 amino acids. The V gene's germline CDR1 is MGHRA and CDR2 YSYEKL. Written as DNA, the CDR3 is TGCTCCAGCAGCCAGGACCGGGACAGGTCCTTCTACGAGCAGTACTTC. This gives the protein CSSSQDRDRSFYEQYF.

This clonotype was seen only a few times. The J gene is TRBJ2-1, the V gene TRBV20-1, with TRBD2 matching 12 bases. Germline CDR1 DFQATT, CDR2 SNEGSKA (reference sequence). This CDR3 comprises 14 residues. V lost 5 bases to trimming and J lost 10 bases; unmatched junction nucleotides: 9. DNA of the CDR3: TGCAGTGCTCCTCTAGCGGGGGGGCCAGGGGAGCAGTTCTTC. It specifies CSAPLAGGPGEQFF.

This clonotype came up a few times. The rearrangement uses TRBV7-6 and TRBJ2-5; tentatively, D is TRBD2 (6 bases). The CDR3 consists of 16 residues. V was cut by 5 bases and J by 0 bases, with 16 bases left in between. Per germline, CDR1 SGHVS and CDR2 FNYEAQ. CDR3 coding DNA: TGTGCCAGCAGCCCGAGCGGGCAGGCTTACCAAGAGACCCAGTACTTC. Its protein product is CASSPSGQAYQETQYF.

The V gene is TRBV7-3, the J gene TRBJ2-1; 7 bases map to TRBD1. The J segment lost 6 bases and the V segment lost 10 bases, leaving 3 bases of the junction unmatched. This CDR3 is 11 amino acids long. CDR1 is SGHTA and CDR2 is FQGTGA in the germline V gene. The CDR3 protein is CATGGTNEQFF. The CDR3 DNA sequence: TGTGCCACAGGGGGTACCAATGAGCAGTTCTTC.

This chain connects TRBV5-1 to TRBJ1-6; 8 nucleotides match TRBD1. This CDR3 region has 15 residues. V was clipped by 0 bases and J by 8 bases; unmatched bases: 4. Germline V gives CDR1 SGHRS, CDR2 YFSETQ. The CDR3 DNA follows: TGCGCCAGCAGCTTGGAGACAGGGGATTATTCACCCCTCCACTTT. Residues: CASSLETGDYSPLHF.

This clonotype was detected many times. The V and J genes are TRBV5-6 and TRBJ1-1; weak D call: TRBD1 (6 bases). This CDR3 has 16 amino acids. Germline assignment: CDR1 SGHDT and CDR2 YYEEEE. V was shortened by 2 bases and J by 1 base, with 15 bases between the two germline ends. The CDR3 reads CASSFSWRGKNTEAFF. The CDR3 DNA sequence: TGTGCCAGCAGCTTTTCCTGGAGGGGGAAGAACACTGAAGCTTTCTTT.

In its sample, this clonotype was seen many times. This sequence joins TRBV5-5 and TRBJ2-7; D gene unclear. The CDR3 spans 12 residues. V was cut by 5 bases and J by 2 bases, with 8 bases left in between. CDR1 SGHKS and CDR2 YYEKEE come from the germline V gene (reference sequence). CDR3 bases: TGTGCCAGCAGACCCGGCGCCTACGAGCAGTACTTC. Amino acids: CASRPGAYEQYF.

The rearrangement joins TRBV9 to TRBJ2-1; 8 bases line up with TRBD2. V was clipped by 1 base and J by 7 bases; unmatched bases: 10. CDR1 and CDR2 (germline): SGDLS, YYNGEE. The CDR3 totals 16 residues. The CDR3 DNA is TGTGCCAGCAGCGTAACTCCGGGGGGGCCTGGGAATGAGCAGTTCTTC. Translation gives CASSVTPGGPGNEQFF.

This clonotype has at least ten counts. V is TRBV15 and J is TRBJ2-3; 7 positions match TRBD2. Germline assignment: CDR1 LNHNV and CDR2 YYDKDF (reference sequence). With 1 base clipped from V and 4 bases from J, the junction kept 5 bases outside the gene matches. This CDR3 region has 15 residues. The chain's CDR3 is CATSRGGGHADTQYF. The CDR3 nucleotides read TGTGCCACCAGCAGAGGGGGAGGGCACGCAGATACGCAGTATTTT.

The table lists this clonotype with a few counts. The rearrangement uses TRBV6-5 and TRBJ2-7, with TRBD2 identical over 7 bases. The V segment lost 0 bases and the J segment 5 bases; nucleotides outside the gene matches: 7. This CDR3 has 15 residues. CDR1 and CDR2 (germline): MNHEY, SVGAGI. The CDR3 is CASSYSSPGGDEQYF. In nucleotides, the CDR3 is TGTGCCAGCAGTTACTCGAGTCCTGGGGGGGACGAGCAGTACTTC.

This chain uses TRBV4-2 with TRBJ1-2; D unresolved. Per the germline V gene, CDR1 is LGHNA and CDR2 is YNFKEQ. There are 16 residues in the CDR3. Trimming left V 1 base short and J 4 bases short, with 16 bases between. The CDR3 DNA follows: TGTGCCAGCAGCCAAGTGGACCCCTCCCGTGGCTATGGCTACACCTTC. Its translation: CASSQVDPSRGYGYTF.

The chain links TRBV29-1 to TRBJ1-2; D possibly corresponds to TRBD1 (6 bases). Between the trimmed V and J ends, which lost 7 bases and 4 bases, there was a span of 13 bases. The germline CDR1 and CDR2 sequences are SQVTM and ANQGSEA. This CDR3 contains 12 residues. The CDR3 DNA follows: TGCAGCGGGGACACAGGTTCCTATGGCTACACCTTC. It codes for CSGDTGSYGYTF. The full variable domain, its missing parts supplied by reference TRBV29-1 and TRBJ1-2, is SAVISQKPSRDICQRGTSLTIQCQVDSQVTMMFWYRQQPGQSLTLIATANQGSEATYESGFVIDKFPISRPNLTFSTLTVSNMSPEDSSIYLCSGDTGSYGYTFGSGTRLTVV.

This clonotype appeared a few times. The germline gene is not matched at one end of the junction; a read error may be the cause. The chain links TRBV3-1 to TRBJ2-5; D is perhaps TRBD1 or TRBD2 (5 bases each). CDR3 length: 11 residues. Per germline, CDR1 LGHDT and CDR2 YNNKEL (reference sequence). CDR3 nucleotide sequence: TGTGCCAGCCGCGATTTGGGGGAGCCAATATTC. This codes for CASRDLGEPIF.